This T cell receptor (beta chain) was identified during a study of T cells in localized non-small cell lung cancer. Trimming took 3 bases from V and 7 from J, leaving 16 bases between them. This CDR3 comprises 14 residues. Germline CDR1 SGHRS, CDR2 YFSETQ. Using immunoSEQ multiplex PCR, the repertoire was profiled, and TCRdb retains in-frame clones only, with some absent. The sample has about 35,000 clones; roughly 90% are singletons. Details on this clone: The target antigen is unknown.

Study-level findings and limits: Uninvolved adjacent lung showed the highest T cell clonality, exceeding tumor. Researchers found a median around 50 of the top 100 tumor clones in adjacent lung. Prolonged overall survival went with higher T cell density in the blood. Sequencing covered just one tumor region, so heterogeneity cannot be ruled out.

The J gene is TRBJ1-2, the V gene TRBV5-1, with a possible D match to TRBD1 (5 bases). The receptor comes from a man aged 40-75 years with stage I lung adenocarcinoma. The material sequenced was peripheral blood, taken before any cancer treatment. The CDR3 reads CASSSYSQGSGYTF. The CDR3 DNA reads as TGCGCCAGCAGCTCCTACTCCCAGGGAAGTGGCTACACCTTC. Complete variable domain (other parts from reference TRBV5-1 and TRBJ1-2): KAGVTQTPRYLIKTRGQQVTLSCSPISGHRSVSWYQQTPGQGLQFLFEYFSETQRNKGNFPGRFSGRQFSNSRSEMNVSTLELGDSALYLCASSSYSQGSGYTFGSGTRLTVV.